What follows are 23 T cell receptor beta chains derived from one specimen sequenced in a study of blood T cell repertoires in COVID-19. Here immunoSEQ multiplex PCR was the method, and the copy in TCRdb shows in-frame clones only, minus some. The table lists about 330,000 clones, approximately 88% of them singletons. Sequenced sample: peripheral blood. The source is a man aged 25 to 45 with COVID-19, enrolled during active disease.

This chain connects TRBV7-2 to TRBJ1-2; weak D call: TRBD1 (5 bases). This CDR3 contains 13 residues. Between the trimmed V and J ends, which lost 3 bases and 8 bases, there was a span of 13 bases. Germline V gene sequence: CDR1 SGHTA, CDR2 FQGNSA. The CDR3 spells CASSFLGGDGYTF. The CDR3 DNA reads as TGTGCCAGCAGCTTCCTGGGGGGGGACGGCTACACCTTC.

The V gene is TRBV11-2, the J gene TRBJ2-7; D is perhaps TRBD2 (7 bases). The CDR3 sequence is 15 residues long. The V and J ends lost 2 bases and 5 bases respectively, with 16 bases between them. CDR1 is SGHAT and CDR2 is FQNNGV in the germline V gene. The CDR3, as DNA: TGTGCCAGCAGCTTAATTAGAGGGGGGGCCCACGAGCAGTACTTC. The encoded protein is CASSLIRGGAHEQYF. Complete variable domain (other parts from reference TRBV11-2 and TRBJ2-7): EAGVAQSPRYKIIEKRQSVAFWCNPISGHATLYWYQQILGQGPKLLIQFQNNGVVDDSQLPKDRFSAERLKGVDSTLKIQPAKLEDSAVYLCASSLIRGGAHEQYFGPGTRLTVT.

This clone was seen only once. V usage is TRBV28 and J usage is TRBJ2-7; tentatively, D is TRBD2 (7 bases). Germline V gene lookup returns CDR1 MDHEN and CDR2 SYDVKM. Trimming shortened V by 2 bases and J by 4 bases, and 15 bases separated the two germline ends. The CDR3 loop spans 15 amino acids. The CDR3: CASSLGGAPRYEQYF. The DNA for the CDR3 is TGTGCCAGCAGTTTAGGGGGGGCGCCCAGGTACGAGCAGTACTTC.

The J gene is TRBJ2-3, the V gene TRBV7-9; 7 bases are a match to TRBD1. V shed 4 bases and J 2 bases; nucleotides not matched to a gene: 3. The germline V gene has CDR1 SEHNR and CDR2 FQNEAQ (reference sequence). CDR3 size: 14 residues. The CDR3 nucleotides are TGTGCCAGCAGCTGGGACAGATACACAGATACGCAGTATTTT. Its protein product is CASSWDRYTDTQYF.

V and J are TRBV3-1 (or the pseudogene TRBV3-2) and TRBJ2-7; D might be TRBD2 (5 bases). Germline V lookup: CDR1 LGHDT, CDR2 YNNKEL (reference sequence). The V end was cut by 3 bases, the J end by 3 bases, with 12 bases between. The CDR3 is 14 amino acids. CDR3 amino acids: CASSQTTRGYEQYF. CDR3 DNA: TGTGCCAGCAGCCAGACTACCCGCGGCTACGAGCAGTACTTC.

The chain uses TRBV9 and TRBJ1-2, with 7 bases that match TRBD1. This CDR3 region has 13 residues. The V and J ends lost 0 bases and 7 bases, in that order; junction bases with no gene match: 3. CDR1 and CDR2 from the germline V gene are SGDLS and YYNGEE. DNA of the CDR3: TGTGCCAGCAGCGTAGTTGCAGGGGGTGGCTACACCTTC. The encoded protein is CASSVVAGGGYTF. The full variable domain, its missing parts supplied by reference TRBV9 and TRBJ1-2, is DSGVTQTPKHLITATGQRVTLRCSPRSGDLSVYWYQQSLDQGLQFLIQYYNGEERAKGNILERFSAQQFPDLHSELNLSSLELGDSALYFCASSVVAGGGYTFGSGTRLTVV.

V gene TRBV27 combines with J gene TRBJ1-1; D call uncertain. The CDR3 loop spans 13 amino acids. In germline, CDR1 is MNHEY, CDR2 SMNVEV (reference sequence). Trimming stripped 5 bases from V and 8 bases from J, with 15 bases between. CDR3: CASSPSPVREAFF. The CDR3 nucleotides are TGTGCCAGCAGTCCATCGCCGGTGAGAGAAGCTTTCTTT.

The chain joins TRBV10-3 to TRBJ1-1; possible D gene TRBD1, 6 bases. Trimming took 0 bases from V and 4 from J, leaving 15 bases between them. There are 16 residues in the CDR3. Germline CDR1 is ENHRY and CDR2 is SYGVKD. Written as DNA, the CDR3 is TGTGCCATCAGTGAGTCGAACAGGGCTGTTGGCACTGAAGCTTTCTTT. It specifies CAISESNRAVGTEAFF.

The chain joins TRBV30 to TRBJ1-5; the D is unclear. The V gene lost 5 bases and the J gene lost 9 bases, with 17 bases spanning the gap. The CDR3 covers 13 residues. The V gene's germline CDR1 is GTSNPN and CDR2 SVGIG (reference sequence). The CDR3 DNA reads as TGTGCCTGGGGCTTTGGGGAGACGGTGCCCCAGCATTTT. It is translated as CAWGFGETVPQHF.

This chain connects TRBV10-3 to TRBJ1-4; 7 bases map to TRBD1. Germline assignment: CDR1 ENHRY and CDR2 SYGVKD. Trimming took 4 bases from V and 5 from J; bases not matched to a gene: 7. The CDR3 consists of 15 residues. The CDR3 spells CAISARTGSNEKLFF. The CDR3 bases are TGTGCCATCAGTGCAAGGACAGGATCGAATGAAAAACTGTTTTTT.

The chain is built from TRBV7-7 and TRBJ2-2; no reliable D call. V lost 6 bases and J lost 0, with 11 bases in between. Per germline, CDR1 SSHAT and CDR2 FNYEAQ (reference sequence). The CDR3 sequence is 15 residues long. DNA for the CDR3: TGTGCCAGCAGTCCTCGGGTTTCGAACACCGGGGAGCTGTTTTTT. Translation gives CASSPRVSNTGELFF.

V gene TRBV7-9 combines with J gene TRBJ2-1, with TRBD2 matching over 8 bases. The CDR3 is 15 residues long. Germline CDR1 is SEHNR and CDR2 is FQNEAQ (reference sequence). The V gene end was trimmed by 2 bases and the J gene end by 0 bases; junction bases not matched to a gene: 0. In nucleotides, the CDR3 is TGTGCCAGCAGCTTAAGCGGGGGCTCCTACAATGAGCAGTTCTTC. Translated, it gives CASSLSGGSYNEQFF.

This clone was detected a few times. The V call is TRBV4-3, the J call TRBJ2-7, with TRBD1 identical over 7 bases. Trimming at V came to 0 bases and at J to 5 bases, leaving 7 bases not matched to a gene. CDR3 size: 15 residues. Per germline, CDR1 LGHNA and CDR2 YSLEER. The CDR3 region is CASSQDYTGANEQYF. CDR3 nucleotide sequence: TGCGCCAGCAGCCAAGATTATACAGGGGCGAACGAGCAGTACTTC.

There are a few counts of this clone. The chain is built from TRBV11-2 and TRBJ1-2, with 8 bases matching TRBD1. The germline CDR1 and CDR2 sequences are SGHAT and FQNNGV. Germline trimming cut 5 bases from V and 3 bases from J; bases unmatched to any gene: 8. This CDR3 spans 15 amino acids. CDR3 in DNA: TGTGCCAGCAGCGCGCGCAGGGGGCTCGACTATGGCTACACCTTC. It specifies CASSARRGLDYGYTF. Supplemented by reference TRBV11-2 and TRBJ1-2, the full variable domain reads EAGVAQSPRYKIIEKRQSVAFWCNPISGHATLYWYQQILGQGPKLLIQFQNNGVVDDSQLPKDRFSAERLKGVDSTLKIQPAKLEDSAVYLCASSARRGLDYGYTFGSGTRLTVV.

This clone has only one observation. CDR3 in DNA: TGTGCCAGCAGCTTAGCTCAAGCGGGGGGTGCAGATACGCAGTATTTT. Its protein product is CASSLAQAGGADTQYF. The gene calls are TRBV7-2 and TRBJ2-3; TRBD2 agrees at 9 bases. The CDR3 is made up of 16 amino acids. V gave up 0 bases and J gave up 4 bases; unmatched junction bases: 5. Germline V gene sequence: CDR1 SGHTA, CDR2 FQGNSA.

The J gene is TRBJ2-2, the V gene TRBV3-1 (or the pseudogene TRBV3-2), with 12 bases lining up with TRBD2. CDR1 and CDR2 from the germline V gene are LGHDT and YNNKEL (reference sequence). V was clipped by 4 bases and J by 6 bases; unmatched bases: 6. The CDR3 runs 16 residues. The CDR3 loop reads CASSPGTSGRAGELFF. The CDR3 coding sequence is TGTGCCAGCAGCCCCGGGACTAGCGGGCGTGCCGGGGAGCTGTTTTTT.

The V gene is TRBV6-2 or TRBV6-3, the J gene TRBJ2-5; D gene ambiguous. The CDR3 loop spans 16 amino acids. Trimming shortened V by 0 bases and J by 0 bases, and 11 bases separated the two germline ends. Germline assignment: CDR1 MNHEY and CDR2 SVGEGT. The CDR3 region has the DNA TGTGCCAGCAGTTACTCCGGGTTGAGTTACCAAGAGACCCAGTACTTC. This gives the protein CASSYSGLSYQETQYF.

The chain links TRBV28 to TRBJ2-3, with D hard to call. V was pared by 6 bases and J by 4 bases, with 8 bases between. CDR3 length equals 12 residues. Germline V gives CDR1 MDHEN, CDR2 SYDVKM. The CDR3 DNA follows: TGTGCCAGCAGGTCCCTCCCAGATACGCAGTATTTT. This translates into CASRSLPDTQYF.

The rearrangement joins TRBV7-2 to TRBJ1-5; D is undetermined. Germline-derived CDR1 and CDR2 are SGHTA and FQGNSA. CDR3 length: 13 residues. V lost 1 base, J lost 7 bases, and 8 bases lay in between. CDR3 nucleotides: TGTGCCAGCAGCTTAGGAACGGGACAGCCCCAGCATTTT. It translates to CASSLGTGQPQHF.

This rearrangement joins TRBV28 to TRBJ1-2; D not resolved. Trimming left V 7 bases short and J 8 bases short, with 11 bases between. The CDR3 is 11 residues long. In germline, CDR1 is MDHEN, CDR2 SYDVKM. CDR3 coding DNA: TGTGCCAGCAAAGGGAGGGAGGGCTACACCTTC. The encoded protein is CASKGREGYTF.

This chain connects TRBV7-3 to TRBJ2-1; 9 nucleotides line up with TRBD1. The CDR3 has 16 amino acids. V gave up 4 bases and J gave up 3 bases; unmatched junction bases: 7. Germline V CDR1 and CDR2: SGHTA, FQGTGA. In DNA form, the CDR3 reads TGTGCCAGCAGCTCAAACCGGGACAGGGTCTACAATGAGCAGTTCTTC. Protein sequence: CASSSNRDRVYNEQFF. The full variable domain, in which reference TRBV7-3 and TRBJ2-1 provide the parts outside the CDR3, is GAGVSQTPSNKVTEKGKYVELRCDPISGHTALYWYRQSLGQGPEFLIYFQGTGAADDSGLPNDRFFAVRPEGSVSTLKIQRTERGDSAVYLCASSSNRDRVYNEQFFGPGTRLTVL.

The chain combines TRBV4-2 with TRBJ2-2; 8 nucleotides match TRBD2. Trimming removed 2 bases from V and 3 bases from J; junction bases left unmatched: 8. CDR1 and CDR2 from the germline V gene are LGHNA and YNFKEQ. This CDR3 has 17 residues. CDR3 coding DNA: TGTGCCAGCAGCCAACCCGGGACTAGACAGTACACCGGGGAGCTGTTTTTT. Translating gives CASSQPGTRQYTGELFF.

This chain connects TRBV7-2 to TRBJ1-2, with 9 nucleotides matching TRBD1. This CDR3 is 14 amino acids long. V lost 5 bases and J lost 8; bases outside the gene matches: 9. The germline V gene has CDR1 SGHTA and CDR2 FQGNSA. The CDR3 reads CASSPDRGVWGYTF. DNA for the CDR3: TGTGCCAGCAGCCCGGACAGGGGCGTTTGGGGCTACACCTTC.